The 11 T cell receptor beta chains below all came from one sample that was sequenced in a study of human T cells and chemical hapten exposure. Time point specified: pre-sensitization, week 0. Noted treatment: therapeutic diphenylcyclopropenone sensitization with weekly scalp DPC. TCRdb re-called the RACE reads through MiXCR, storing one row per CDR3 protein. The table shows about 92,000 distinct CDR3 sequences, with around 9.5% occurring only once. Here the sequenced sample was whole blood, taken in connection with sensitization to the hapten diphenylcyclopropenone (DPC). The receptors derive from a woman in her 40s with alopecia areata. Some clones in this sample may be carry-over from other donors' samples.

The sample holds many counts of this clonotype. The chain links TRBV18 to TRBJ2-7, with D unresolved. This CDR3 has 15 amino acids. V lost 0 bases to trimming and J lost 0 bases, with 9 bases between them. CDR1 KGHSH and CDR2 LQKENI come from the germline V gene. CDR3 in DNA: TGTGCCAGCTCACCACCTGGCAAGTCCTCCTACGAGCAGTACTTC. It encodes CASSPPGKSSYEQYF.

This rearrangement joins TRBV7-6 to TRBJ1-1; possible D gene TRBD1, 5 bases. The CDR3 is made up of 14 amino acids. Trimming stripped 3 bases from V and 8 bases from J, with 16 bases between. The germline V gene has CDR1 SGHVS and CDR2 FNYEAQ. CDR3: CASSFGHQGVEAFF. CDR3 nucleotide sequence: TGTGCCAGCAGCTTCGGACACCAAGGGGTAGAAGCTTTCTTT.

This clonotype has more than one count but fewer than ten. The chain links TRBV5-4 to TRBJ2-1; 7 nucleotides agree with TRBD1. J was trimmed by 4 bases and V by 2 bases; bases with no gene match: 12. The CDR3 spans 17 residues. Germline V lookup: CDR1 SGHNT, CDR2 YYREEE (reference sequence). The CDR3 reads CASSLRSPGQPYNEQFF. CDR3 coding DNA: TGTGCCAGCAGCTTAAGGTCGCCGGGACAGCCTTACAATGAGCAGTTCTTC.

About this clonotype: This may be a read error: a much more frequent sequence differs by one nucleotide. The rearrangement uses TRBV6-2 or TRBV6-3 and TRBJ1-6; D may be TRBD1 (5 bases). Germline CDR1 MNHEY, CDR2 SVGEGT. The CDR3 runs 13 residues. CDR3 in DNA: TGTGCCAGCAGTTACGGGGCGGAGTCACACCTCCACTTT. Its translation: CASSYGAESHLHF.

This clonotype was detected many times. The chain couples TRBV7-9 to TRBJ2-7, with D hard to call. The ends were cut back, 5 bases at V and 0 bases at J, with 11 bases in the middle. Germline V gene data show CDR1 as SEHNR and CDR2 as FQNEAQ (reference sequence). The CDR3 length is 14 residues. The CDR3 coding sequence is TGTGCCAGCAGCCCAGAGCAGAGCTCCTACGAGCAGTACTTC. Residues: CASSPEQSSYEQYF.

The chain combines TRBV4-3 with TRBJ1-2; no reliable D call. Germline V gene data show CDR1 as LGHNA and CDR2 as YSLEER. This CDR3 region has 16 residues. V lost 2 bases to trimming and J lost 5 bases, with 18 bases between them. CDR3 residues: CASSQRFDGRTYGYTF. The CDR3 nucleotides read TGCGCCAGCAGCCAACGCTTCGACGGGCGTACGTATGGCTACACCTTC.

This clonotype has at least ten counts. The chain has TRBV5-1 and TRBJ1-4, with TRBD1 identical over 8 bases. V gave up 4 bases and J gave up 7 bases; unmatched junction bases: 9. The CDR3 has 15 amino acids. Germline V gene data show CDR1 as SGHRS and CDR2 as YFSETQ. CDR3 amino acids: CASSVAQGGSEKLFF. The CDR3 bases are TGCGCCAGCAGCGTCGCACAGGGGGGTAGTGAAAAACTGTTTTTT.

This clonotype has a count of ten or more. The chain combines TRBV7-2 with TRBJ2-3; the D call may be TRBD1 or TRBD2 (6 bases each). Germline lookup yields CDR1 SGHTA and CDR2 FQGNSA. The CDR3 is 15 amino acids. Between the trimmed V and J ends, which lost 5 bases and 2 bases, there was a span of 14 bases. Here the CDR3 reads CASSPGGPSTDTQYF. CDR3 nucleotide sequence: TGTGCCAGCAGCCCTGGGGGGCCTTCCACAGATACGCAGTATTTT. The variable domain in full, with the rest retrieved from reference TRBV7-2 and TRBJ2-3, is GAGVSQSPSNKVTEKGKDVELRCDPISGHTALYWYRQSLGQGLEFLIYFQGNSAPDKSGLPSDRFSAERTGGSVSTLTIQRTQQEDSAVYLCASSPGGPSTDTQYFGPGTRLTVL.

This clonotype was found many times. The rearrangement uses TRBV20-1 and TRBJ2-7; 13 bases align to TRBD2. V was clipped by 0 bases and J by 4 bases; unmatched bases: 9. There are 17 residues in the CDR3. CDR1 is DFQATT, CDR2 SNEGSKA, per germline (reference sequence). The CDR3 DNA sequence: TGCAGTGCTAGAGAACTAGCGGGGGGGTTGGCGGGTTACGAGCAGTACTTC. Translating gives CSARELAGGLAGYEQYF.

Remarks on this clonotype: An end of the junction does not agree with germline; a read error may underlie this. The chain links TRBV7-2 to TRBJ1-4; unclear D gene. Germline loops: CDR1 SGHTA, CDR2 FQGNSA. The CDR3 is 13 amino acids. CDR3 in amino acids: CDSSWRQGQKLFF. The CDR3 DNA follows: TGTGACAGCAGCTGGCGTCAAGGTCAAAAACTGTTTTTT.

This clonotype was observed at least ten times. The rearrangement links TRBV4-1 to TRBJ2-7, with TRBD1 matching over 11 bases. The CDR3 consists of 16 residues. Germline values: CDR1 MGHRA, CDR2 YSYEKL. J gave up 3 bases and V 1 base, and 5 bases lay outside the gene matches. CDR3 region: CASSQVGQGGGYEQYF. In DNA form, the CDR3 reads TGCGCCAGCAGCCAAGTGGGACAGGGGGGCGGCTACGAGCAGTACTTC.